This T cell receptor beta chain was identified in a study of T cells in Graves' hyperthyroidism and ophthalmopathy. TCR beta CDR3 regions were amplified from RNA. With the HTBI primer set, the TCR CDR3 went through a first round of RT-PCR. TCRdb reprocessed the multiplex PCR reads via MiXCR and lists one record per CDR3 protein. The sample records 350,000 or so distinct CDR3 sequences, roughly 18% being singletons. Subjects aged 18 to 65 presented with newly diagnosed hyperthyroidism of less than 2 months' duration. The diagnoses drew upon clinical symptoms, serum thyroxine and TRAb, thyroid ultrasound and orbital computed tomography. As to this clonotype: The antigen is undetermined.

V gave up 5 bases and J gave up 0 bases; unmatched junction bases: 11. CDR3 length: 18 amino acids. Per germline, CDR1 DFQATT and CDR2 SNEGSKA (reference sequence). Overall study findings and caveats: The model made its ophthalmopathy prediction, and onset followed a median approximately six months later. The blood repertoire included most of the expanded thyroid clonotypes above 0.001.

The TCR originated in a woman in her fifties or sixties with Graves' hyperthyroidism. The sequencing sample was made of blood. This chain uses TRBV20-1 with TRBJ2-2; TRBD2 matches at 11 bases. The CDR3 loop reads CSAGHISGLAANTGELFF. CDR3 in DNA: TGCAGTGCTGGTCATATTTCGGGACTAGCGGCGAACACCGGGGAGCTGTTTTTT.